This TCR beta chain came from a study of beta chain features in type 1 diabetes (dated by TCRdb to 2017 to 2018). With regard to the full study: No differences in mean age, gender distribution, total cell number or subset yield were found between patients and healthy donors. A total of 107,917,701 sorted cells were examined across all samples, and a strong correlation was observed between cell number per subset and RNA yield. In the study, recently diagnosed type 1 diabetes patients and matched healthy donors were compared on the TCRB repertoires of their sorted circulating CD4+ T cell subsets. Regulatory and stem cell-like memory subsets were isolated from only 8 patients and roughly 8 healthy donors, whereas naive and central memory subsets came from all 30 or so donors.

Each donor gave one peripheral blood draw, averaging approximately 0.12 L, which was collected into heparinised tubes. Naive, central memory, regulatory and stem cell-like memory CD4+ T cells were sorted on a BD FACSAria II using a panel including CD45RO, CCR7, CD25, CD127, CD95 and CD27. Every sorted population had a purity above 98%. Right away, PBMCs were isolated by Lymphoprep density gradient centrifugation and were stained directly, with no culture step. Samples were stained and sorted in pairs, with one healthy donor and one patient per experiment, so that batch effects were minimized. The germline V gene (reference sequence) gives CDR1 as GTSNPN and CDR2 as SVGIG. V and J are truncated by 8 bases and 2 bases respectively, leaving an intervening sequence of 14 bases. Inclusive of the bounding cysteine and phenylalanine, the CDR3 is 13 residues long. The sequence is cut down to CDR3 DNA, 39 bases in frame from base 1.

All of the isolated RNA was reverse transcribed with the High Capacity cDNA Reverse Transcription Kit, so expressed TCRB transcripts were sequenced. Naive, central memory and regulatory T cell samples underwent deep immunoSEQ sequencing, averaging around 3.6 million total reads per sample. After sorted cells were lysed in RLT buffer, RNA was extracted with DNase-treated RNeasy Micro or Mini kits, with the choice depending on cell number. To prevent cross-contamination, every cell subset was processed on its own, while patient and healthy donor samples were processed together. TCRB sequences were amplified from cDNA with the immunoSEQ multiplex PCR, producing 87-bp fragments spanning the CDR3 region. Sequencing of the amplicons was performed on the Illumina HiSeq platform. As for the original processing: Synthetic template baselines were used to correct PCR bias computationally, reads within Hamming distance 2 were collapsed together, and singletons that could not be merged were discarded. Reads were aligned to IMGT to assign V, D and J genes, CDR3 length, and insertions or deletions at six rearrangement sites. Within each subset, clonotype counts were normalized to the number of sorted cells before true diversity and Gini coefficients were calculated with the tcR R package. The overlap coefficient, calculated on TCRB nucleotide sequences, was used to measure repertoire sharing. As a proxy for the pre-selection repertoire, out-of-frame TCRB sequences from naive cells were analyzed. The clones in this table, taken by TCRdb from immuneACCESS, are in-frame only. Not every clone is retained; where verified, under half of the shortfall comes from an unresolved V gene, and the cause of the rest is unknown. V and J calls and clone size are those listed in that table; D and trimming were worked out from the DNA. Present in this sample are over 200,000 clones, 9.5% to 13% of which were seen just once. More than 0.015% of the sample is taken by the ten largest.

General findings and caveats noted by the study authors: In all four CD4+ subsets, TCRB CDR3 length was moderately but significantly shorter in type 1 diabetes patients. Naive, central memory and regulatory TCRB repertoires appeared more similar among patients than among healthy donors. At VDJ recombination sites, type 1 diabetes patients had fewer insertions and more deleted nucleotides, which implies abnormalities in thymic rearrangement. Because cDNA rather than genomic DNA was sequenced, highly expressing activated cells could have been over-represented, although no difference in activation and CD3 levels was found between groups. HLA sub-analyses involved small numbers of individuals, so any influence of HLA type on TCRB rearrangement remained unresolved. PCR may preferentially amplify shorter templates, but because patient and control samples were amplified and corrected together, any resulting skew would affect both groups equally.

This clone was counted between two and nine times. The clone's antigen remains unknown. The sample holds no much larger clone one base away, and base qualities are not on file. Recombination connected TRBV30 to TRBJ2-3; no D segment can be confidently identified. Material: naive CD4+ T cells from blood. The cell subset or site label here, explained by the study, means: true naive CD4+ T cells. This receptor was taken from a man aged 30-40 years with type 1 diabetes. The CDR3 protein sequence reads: CAVLTPFTDTQYF. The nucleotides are TGTGCCGTACTAACCCCTTTCACAGATACGCAGTATTTT.